This record covers a single TCR beta chain. Its antigen is as yet unknown. One end of the junction is discordant with germline, which a read error may explain. The template was RNA from unsorted bulk tissue. Between August and November 2014, newly diagnosed, chemotherapy-naive lung cancer patients underwent thoracic surgery in China. This record belongs to a study of tumor and adjacent non-tumor tissue in lung cancer. Study in general: Patients were aged 31 to 76, roughly nine men and a handful of women, stage I to III.

Study-wide results and limits: Significantly higher TCR diversity was found in tumor than normal lung.

TCRbeta libraries were built with three rounds of nested PCR, modified from ARM-PCR. From the multiplex PCR reads, TCRdb called clonotypes with MiXCR, one entry per CDR3 protein. This table holds fewer than 120,000 distinct CDR3 sequences, about 87% found once. The CDR3 spans 13 residues. Germline V gene data show CDR1 as SQVTM and CDR2 as ANQGSEA. The gene calls are TRBV29-1 and TRBJ2-5; D possibly uses TRBD1 or TRBD2 (5 bases each). The receptor was derived from a man between 70 and 80 years old with non-small cell lung cancer. The source material was lung tumor tissue. CDR3 protein: CTVDGGAGETQYF. The CDR3 region has the DNA TGCACCGTTGATGGGGGTGCTGGGGAGACCCAGTACTTC.